Presented here are 20 T cell receptor beta chains from one specimen sequenced in a study of blood T cell repertoires in COVID-19. Using immunoSEQ multiplex PCR, the repertoire was profiled, and TCRdb retains in-frame clones only, with some absent. The table has 200,000 to 250,000 clones, nearly 85% seen once. Sequenced material: peripheral blood. Every receptor here comes from a human donor in a cohort sampled during active COVID-19.

The genes are TRBV10-3 and TRBJ2-7; TRBD2 agrees at 9 bases. Germline V lookup: CDR1 ENHRY, CDR2 SYGVKD. The CDR3 extends over 19 amino acids. V trimming: 3 bases; J trimming: 2 bases; junction bases outside the gene matches: 17. The CDR3 spells CAISDSGGGSGSRTYEQYF. CDR3 sequence (DNA): TGTGCCATCAGTGACTCCGGAGGTGGTAGCGGGAGCCGCACCTACGAGCAGTACTTC.

This clone was counted many times. The chain has TRBV12-3 or TRBV12-4 and TRBJ1-1; no reliable D call. The V end was cut by 3 bases, the J end by 10 bases, with 9 bases between. CDR3 length: 11 residues. The CDR3 spells CASSLNSGAFF. The DNA for the CDR3 is TGTGCCAGCAGTTTGAACTCTGGAGCTTTCTTT.

The chain is built from TRBV3-1 (or the pseudogene TRBV3-2) and TRBJ2-5, with a tentative D call TRBD2 (5 bases). Germline V gene lookup returns CDR1 LGHDT and CDR2 YNNKEL (reference sequence). This CDR3 comprises 12 residues. V lost 4 bases and J lost 4, with 7 bases in between. CDR3 nucleotide sequence: TGTGCCAGCAGCCGAGGGTCAGAGACCCAGTACTTC. Translated: CASSRGSETQYF.

The chain links TRBV7-9 to TRBJ2-3; tentatively, D is TRBD1 (6 bases). Germline CDR1 and CDR2: SEHNR and FQNEAQ (reference sequence). Deletions cut 5 bases from V and 3 bases from J, with 18 bases between. This CDR3 spans 16 amino acids. The CDR3 loop reads CASSPGLARGTDTQYF. The CDR3 DNA reads as TGTGCCAGCAGCCCGGGGCTAGCTAGGGGGACAGATACGCAGTATTTT.

The chain carries TRBV4-1 and TRBJ2-3, with 12 nucleotides matching TRBD2. J gave up 6 bases and V 0 bases, and 7 bases lay outside the gene matches. Germline V gene sequence: CDR1 MGHRA, CDR2 YSYEKL. The CDR3 runs to 17 residues. CDR3 region: CASSQEPSGRGGDTQYF. The CDR3, as DNA: TGCGCCAGCAGCCAAGAGCCTAGCGGGAGGGGGGGTGATACGCAGTATTTT.

This chain connects TRBV9 to TRBJ2-5; 8 bases align to TRBD2. Germline assignment: CDR1 SGDLS and CDR2 YYNGEE. The CDR3 contains 16 residues. The ends lost 4 bases at V and 0 bases at J; junction bases unmatched: 8. CDR3 sequence reads: CASSPSPGGYQETQYF. CDR3 DNA sequence: TGTGCCAGCAGCCCCTCACCGGGGGGGTACCAAGAGACCCAGTACTTC.

The V gene is TRBV28, the J gene TRBJ2-2, with D hard to call. The CDR3 length is 12 residues. The V end lost 6 bases, the J end lost 1 base, and 3 bases lay between the germline ends. CDR1 is MDHEN and CDR2 is SYDVKM in the germline V gene. CDR3 nucleotide sequence: TGTGCCAGCAGCCAGAACACCGGGGAGCTGTTTTTT. It codes for CASSQNTGELFF.

The rearrangement uses TRBV19 and TRBJ2-7, with 9 nucleotides matching TRBD1. This CDR3 has 15 residues. The germline V gene has CDR1 LNHDA and CDR2 SQIVND (reference sequence). V lost 3 bases to trimming and J lost 6 bases; unmatched junction nucleotides: 9. The CDR3 sequence is CASSMADRGVREQYF. The CDR3 DNA reads as TGTGCCAGTAGTATGGCGGACAGGGGCGTTCGCGAGCAGTACTTC.

The chain couples TRBV5-1 to TRBJ2-3, with TRBD1 matching over 11 bases. CDR1 is SGHRS, CDR2 YFSETQ, per germline. The CDR3 runs 14 residues. J lost 5 bases, V lost 4 bases, and 3 bases had no gene match. This CDR3 reads CASSGGQGVDTQYF. CDR3 DNA: TGCGCCAGCAGCGGGGGACAGGGGGTAGATACGCAGTATTTT.

The chain has TRBV27 and TRBJ2-5; TRBD1 matches at 7 bases. Trimming at V came to 4 bases and at J to 3 bases, leaving 11 bases not matched to a gene. Germline CDR1 and CDR2: MNHEY and SMNVEV (reference sequence). The CDR3 covers 16 residues. DNA for the CDR3: TGTGCCAGCAGTTCCTCTCGACAGGGTGGAAAAGAGACCCAGTACTTC. Translation gives CASSSSRQGGKETQYF.

V usage is TRBV5-1 and J usage is TRBJ2-7, with 7 bases identical to TRBD2. Germline trimming cut 0 bases from V and 2 bases from J; bases unmatched to any gene: 5. Per germline, CDR1 SGHRS and CDR2 YFSETQ. There are 15 residues in the CDR3. CDR3 in amino acids: CASSLGDYQTYEQYF. CDR3 sequence (DNA): TGCGCCAGCAGCTTGGGGGACTACCAAACCTACGAGCAGTACTTC.

This clone was counted only a few times. The chain links TRBV3-1 (or the pseudogene TRBV3-2) to TRBJ2-1, with a tentative D call TRBD1 (5 bases). The CDR3 has 14 residues. V was shortened by 4 bases and J by 8 bases, with 15 bases between the two germline ends. Per the germline V gene, CDR1 is LGHDT and CDR2 is YNNKEL (reference sequence). CDR3 nucleotide sequence: TGTGCCAGCAGCCTCCATAGGGGTGGTGATGAGCAGTTCTTC. Protein product: CASSLHRGGDEQFF.

The chain is built from TRBV7-9 and TRBJ1-1, with D unclear. The CDR3 is made up of 12 amino acids. Germline assignment: CDR1 SEHNR and CDR2 FQNEAQ (reference sequence). Trimming removed 3 bases from V and 7 bases from J, with 9 bases in between. CDR3 residues: CASSFPTIEAFF. The CDR3 coding sequence is TGTGCCAGCAGCTTCCCGACAATTGAAGCTTTCTTT.

The chain combines TRBV12-3 or TRBV12-4 with TRBJ2-2; D is uncertain. Trimming removed 5 bases from V and 5 bases from J, with 9 bases in between. The CDR3 covers 13 residues. CDR3 in amino acids: CASSIPPTGELFF. The CDR3 bases are TGTGCCAGCAGTATTCCCCCAACCGGGGAGCTGTTTTTT.

The chain carries TRBV6-5 and TRBJ1-4, with D perhaps matching TRBD1 (6 bases). Germline assignment: CDR1 MNHEY and CDR2 SVGAGI. This CDR3 contains 15 residues. The V and J ends lost 4 bases and 6 bases respectively, with 15 bases between them. The CDR3 loop is CASSSQRTVYEKLFF. As DNA, the CDR3 is TGTGCCAGCAGTTCCCAAAGGACAGTATATGAAAAACTGTTTTTT.

This clone was detected a few times. The chain is built from TRBV3-1 (or the pseudogene TRBV3-2) and TRBJ1-1; 7 bases are a match to TRBD1. Germline CDR1 reads LGHDT; CDR2 reads YNNKEL (reference sequence). J was trimmed by 10 bases and V by 4 bases; bases with no gene match: 9. The CDR3 has 13 residues. This CDR3 is CASSPQQGRGAFF. The CDR3 DNA follows: TGTGCCAGCAGCCCGCAACAGGGGAGAGGAGCTTTCTTT.

V usage is TRBV18 and J usage is TRBJ1-4, with D perhaps TRBD1 (5 bases). Trimming stripped 3 bases from V and 8 bases from J, with 13 bases between. The germline V gene has CDR1 KGHSH and CDR2 LQKENI. The CDR3 extends over 14 amino acids. This CDR3 is CASSPGRVGEKLFF. In nucleotides, the CDR3 is TGTGCCAGCTCACCGGGCAGGGTAGGCGAAAAACTGTTTTTT.

The rearrangement links TRBV5-4 to TRBJ1-2, with D perhaps matching TRBD1 (5 bases). The germline V gene has CDR1 SGHNT and CDR2 YYREEE (reference sequence). CDR3 length: 13 amino acids. Trimming stripped 4 bases from V and 8 bases from J, with 15 bases between. The CDR3 loop reads CASSQGTLSGYTF. CDR3 bases: TGTGCCAGCAGCCAAGGGACTTTAAGCGGCTACACCTTC.

J is TRBJ2-3 and V is TRBV7-6; 7 bases line up with TRBD1. The CDR3 loop spans 16 amino acids. Germline V gene data show CDR1 as SGHVS and CDR2 as FNYEAQ. With V trimmed by 1 base and J by 1 base, 5 bases remained unmatched. CDR3 nucleotide sequence: TGTGCCAGCAGCTTAGGCTCAGGGGGAGGCACAGATACGCAGTATTTT. This sequence encodes CASSLGSGGGTDTQYF.

The chain employs TRBV7-2 and TRBJ1-5, with a possible D match to TRBD1 (6 bases). CDR1 and CDR2 from the germline V gene are SGHTA and FQGNSA. V was cut by 3 bases and J by 3 bases, with 12 bases left in between. This CDR3 is 15 amino acids long. The CDR3 DNA reads as TGTGCCAGCAGCTTGTGGACAGAGTCCAATCAGCCCCAGCATTTT. This translates into CASSLWTESNQPQHF. Combining the CDR3 with reference TRBV7-2 and TRBJ1-5 gives the whole variable domain GAGVSQSPSNKVTEKGKDVELRCDPISGHTALYWYRQSLGQGLEFLIYFQGNSAPDKSGLPSDRFSAERTGGSVSTLTIQRTQQEDSAVYLCASSLWTESNQPQHFGDGTRLSIL.